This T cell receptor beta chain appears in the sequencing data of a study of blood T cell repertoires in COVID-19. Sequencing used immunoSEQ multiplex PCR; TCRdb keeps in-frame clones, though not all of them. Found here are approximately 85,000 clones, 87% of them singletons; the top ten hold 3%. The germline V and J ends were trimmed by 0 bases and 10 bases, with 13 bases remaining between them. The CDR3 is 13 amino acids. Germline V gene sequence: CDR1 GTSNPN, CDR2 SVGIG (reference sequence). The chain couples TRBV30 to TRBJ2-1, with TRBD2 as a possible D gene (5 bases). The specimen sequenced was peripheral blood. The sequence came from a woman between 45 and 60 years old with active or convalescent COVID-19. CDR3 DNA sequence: TGTGCCTGGAGTGTACAATATAGCGACGAGCAGTTCTTC. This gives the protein CAWSVQYSDEQFF.